A selection of T cell receptor beta chains follows, all from one sample in a study of T cell clonotyping in hematopoietic cell transplantation. The assay was immunoSEQ multiplex PCR, and TCRdb's table has in-frame clones only and misses some. The data contain approximately 12,000 clones, approximately 65% of them singletons. The material was peripheral blood mononuclear cells, obtained 180 days after allogeneic stem cell transplant. These receptor sequences come from a male patient between 60 and 69 years old who had an allogeneic stem cell transplant from an unrelated donor, so the T cells may come from the graft donor. Some clones in this sample may be carry-over from other donors' samples. The conserved cysteine and the conserved F or W are not part of the CDR3 here.

j_call,v_call,cdr3_length,cdr3_aa
TRBJ1-5,TRBV19,10,ASQGPNQPQH
TRBJ1-2,TRBV5-4,11,ASSLEGWNGYT
TRBJ2-1,TRBV13,13,ASSLTGQGYNEQF
TRBJ1-1,TRBV7-9,11,ASSWDRGTEAF
TRBJ1-2,TRBV25-1,12,ASSEDRVSYGYT
TRBJ2-3,TRBV9,11,ASSRDSTDTQY
TRBJ1-5,TRBV27,12,ASSSLQGAQPQH
TRBJ2-3,TRBV28,14,ASSLGTSGSTDTQY
TRBJ2-7,TRBV5-4,13,ASSDPSSGTGEQY
TRBJ1-4,TRBV5-6,16,ASSYGAGQGRTNEKLF
TRBJ1-6,TRBV13,12,ASSSTGYNSPLH